Listed below are T cell receptor beta chains from one sample, sequenced in a study of shared clonotypes between healthy human individuals. Generated by immunoSEQ multiplex PCR, the TCRdb table keeps only in-frame clones and is missing some. The sample lists 2 million to 2.5 million clones, approximately 95% occurring once. Sequencing was done on a sample of naive CD4+ T cells sorted from blood. The receptors originated from a man aged 18 to 30 in good health. Each CDR3 is given with its conserved first and last residue. A D gene is named only where the DNA matches it firmly. Not all rows give a size; the values are once, few, many and, for expanded clones, a class.

>NA|TRBJ1-1|15|TRBV5-1|NA
TGCGCCAGCAGCTTGATAGCTACCTTGAACACTGAAGCTTTCTTT
CASSLIATLNTEAFF
>NA|TRBJ1-5|15|TRBV4-1|TRBD1
TGCGCCAGCAGCCAGAGGGGACAGGGTGATCAGCCCCAGCATTTT
CASSQRGQGDQPQHF
>NA|TRBJ1-1|12|TRBV30|NA
TGTGCCTGGACAAGGGTTGGCACTGAAGCTTTCTTT
CAWTRVGTEAFF
>NA|TRBJ2-3|14|TRBV6-5|NA
TGTGCCAGCAGTTATGGGGTAGACACAGATACGCAGTATTTT
CASSYGVDTDTQYF
>NA|TRBJ2-3|14|TRBV7-8|NA
TGTGCCAGCAGCTTCCCCTTTAACACAGATACGCAGTATTTT
CASSFPFNTDTQYF
>NA|TRBJ1-2|14|TRBV27|NA
TGTGCCAGCAGACCGGACAGTAGGAACTATGGCTACACCTTC
CASRPDSRNYGYTF
>NA|TRBJ2-7|14|TRBV30|TRBD2
TGTGCCTGCCTTGGGCGGGGGATCTCCTACGAGCAGTACTTC
CACLGRGISYEQYF
>NA|TRBJ2-7|13|TRBV10-1|NA
TGCGCCAGCAGTGAATCAGGGTCCTACGAGCAGTACTTC
CASSESGSYEQYF
>NA|TRBJ2-1|13|TRBV15|NA
TGTGCCATAGGTCCGACAGGAGACAATGAGCAGTTCTTC
CAIGPTGDNEQFF
>once|TRBJ1-1|13|TRBV19|TRBD1
TGTGCCAGTAGTATAAGACAGGGAGGTGAAGCTTTCTTT
CASSIRQGGEAFF
>NA|TRBJ2-7|13|TRBV30|NA
TGTGCCTGGTCGAGGGCAGGGATCTACGAGCAGTACTTC
CAWSRAGIYEQYF
>NA|TRBJ2-7|13|TRBV27|NA
TGTGCCAGCAGTTTCGGCTCGAATTACGAGCAGTACTTC
CASSFGSNYEQYF
>NA|TRBJ2-7|15|TRBV7-2|TRBD1
TGTGCCAGCAGCTTAGGGGCAGGGGGTCCCTACGAGCAGTACTTC
CASSLGAGGPYEQYF
>NA|TRBJ2-7|15|TRBV7-8|TRBD1
TGTGCCAGCAGTCCGAGGCCGGGACAGACCTACGAGCAGTACTTC
CASSPRPGQTYEQYF
>NA|TRBJ2-1|15|TRBV5-1|TRBD2
TGCGCCAGCACCGAAGCGGGATTTTCCTACAATGAGCAGTTCTTC
CASTEAGFSYNEQFF
>NA|TRBJ2-7|16|TRBV5-1|TRBD1
TGCGCCAGCAGCTTGGCCGGGACAGGGACCTCCTACGAGCAGTACTTC
CASSLAGTGTSYEQYF
>NA|TRBJ2-2|15|TRBV6-5|TRBD1
TGTGCCAGCAGTCCCGGGACAGTTAACACCGGGGAGCTGTTTTTT
CASSPGTVNTGELFF
>NA|TRBJ1-1|13|TRBV9|NA
TGTGCCAGCAGCGTAGCCGCGGGCACTGAAGCTTTCTTT
CASSVAAGTEAFF
>NA|TRBJ2-3|16|TRBV11-1|NA
TGTGCCAGCGAACCCGTCCCCAGACCTCTCACAGATACGCAGTATTTT
CASEPVPRPLTDTQYF
>NA|TRBJ1-3|15|TRBV5-4|TRBD1
TGTGCCAGCAGCTTGGCGGACAGGGCTGGAAACACCATATATTTT
CASSLADRAGNTIYF
>NA|TRBJ2-7|15|TRBV6-5|NA
TGTGCCAGCAGTTACGGCGACCTGGTGATTTACGAGCAGTACTTC
CASSYGDLVIYEQYF
>NA|TRBJ2-2|14|TRBV19|NA
TGTGCCAGTAGTATGTGGGAAGAGGTCGGGGAGCTGTTTTTT
CASSMWEEVGELFF
>NA|TRBJ1-2|14|TRBV7-2|NA
TGTGCCAGCAGCCTAGGGGGAGGGTCGTATGGCTACACCTTC
CASSLGGGSYGYTF
>NA|TRBJ2-1|16|TRBV10-3|TRBD2
TGTGCCATCAGTGACCAGACTAGCGGGGTGTACAATGAGCAGTTCTTC
CAISDQTSGVYNEQFF
>NA|TRBJ2-7|14|TRBV2|NA
TGTGCCAGCAGTGCGGACAGAGCATTAGTCGAGCAGTACTTC
CASSADRALVEQYF
>NA|TRBJ1-5|16|TRBV15|NA
TGTGCCACCAGCAGGAGGGCAGGGGTTCGCAATCAGCCCCAGCATTTT
CATSRRAGVRNQPQHF
>NA|TRBJ1-5|17|TRBV5-8|NA
TGTGCCAGCAGACTAGAAACAGAGACCTATAGCAATCAGCCCCAGCATTTT
CASRLETETYSNQPQHF
>once|TRBJ2-6|18|TRBV15|NA
TGTGCCACCAGCAGAGATGGGGGACCTAGCTCTGGGGCCAACGTCCTGACTTTC
CATSRDGGPSSGANVLTF
>NA|TRBJ1-3|15|TRBV4-2|NA
TGTGCCAGCAGCCAAGATCTGACATCTGGAAACACCATATATTTT
CASSQDLTSGNTIYF
>NA|TRBJ2-1|14|TRBV7-9|TRBD2
TGTGCCAGCAGCTCACTAGCGGGAGGGCCAGTCCAGTTCTTC
CASSSLAGGPVQFF
>NA|TRBJ2-7|16|TRBV4-1|TRBD1
TGCGCCAGCAGCCCACCAGGGGGCGGGTCGAGGTACGAGCAGTACTTC
CASSPPGGGSRYEQYF
>NA|TRBJ2-3|16|TRBV6-6|TRBD1
TGTGCCAGCAGAACCACCGGGACAGGGAGGACAGATACGCAGTATTTT
CASRTTGTGRTDTQYF
>NA|TRBJ2-7|13|TRBV5-1|TRBD1
TGCGCCAGCAGCGGGACAGGACCCTACGAGCAGTACTTC
CASSGTGPYEQYF
>once|TRBJ2-7|15|TRBV7-9|NA
TGTGCCAGCAGCTTAGTTCAAGGTTTTGTGTACGAGCAGTACTTC
CASSLVQGFVYEQYF
>NA|TRBJ2-7|11|TRBV5-1|NA
TGCGCCAGCAGCATTGAATACGAGCAGTACTTC
CASSIEYEQYF
>NA|TRBJ1-6|15|TRBV7-2|NA
TGTGCCAGCAGCTTACAGGGGACTGCCGGTTCACCCCTCCACTTT
CASSLQGTAGSPLHF
>NA|TRBJ2-2|13|TRBV5-1|NA
TGCGCCTCTGCTGTCAGAAACACCGGGGAGCTGTTTTTT
CASAVRNTGELFF
>NA|TRBJ1-2|13|TRBV11-2|NA
TGTGCCAGCAGCTTAGAGAGGACAGATGGCTACACCTTC
CASSLERTDGYTF
>NA|TRBJ2-3|19|TRBV6-1|TRBD2
TGTGCCAGCAGTGCTTTTTTCGACGAGAAGCGGGGGGGCCGGAGTACGCAGTATTTT
CASSAFFDEKRGGRSTQYF
>NA|TRBJ1-2|14|TRBV9|TRBD1
TGTGCCAGCAGCGCAGGACAGGGGGCGCTTGGCTACACCTTC
CASSAGQGALGYTF
>few|TRBJ1-4|11|TRBV23-1|NA
TGCGCCAGCAGGACTAATGAAAAACTGTTTTTT
CASRTNEKLFF
>few|TRBJ2-7|15|TRBV6-9|TRBD2
TGTGCCAGCGGGTCGAGCGGGAGAGCCTCCTACGAGCAGTACTTC
CASGSSGRASYEQYF
>NA|TRBJ2-1|15|TRBV2|TRBD1
TGTGCCAGCAGGGGTGACAGGGCGTCCTACAATGAGCAGTTCTTC
CASRGDRASYNEQFF
>NA|TRBJ1-4|14|TRBV30|TRBD1
TGTGCCTGGACGGGACAGGGGAGTAATGAAAAACTGTTTTTT
CAWTGQGSNEKLFF
>NA|TRBJ2-3|17|TRBV5-4|TRBD1
TGTGCCAGCAGCCATGCCCGGGACAGGGGGCGTACAGATACGCAGTATTTT
CASSHARDRGRTDTQYF
>NA|TRBJ1-5|13|TRBV6-6|TRBD1
TGTGCTACGACAGGGGATGGGAATCAGCCCCAGCATTTT
CATTGDGNQPQHF
>NA|TRBJ1-3|15|TRBV30|NA
TGTGCCTGGAGTGTACGAAAGGGCTCTGGAAACACCATATATTTT
CAWSVRKGSGNTIYF
>NA|TRBJ2-5|14|TRBV5-4|NA
TGTGCCAGCAGCTTGTGGGGCTTGCAAGAGACCCAGTACTTC
CASSLWGLQETQYF
>NA|TRBJ2-7|13|TRBV6-5|NA
TGTGCCAGCAGCAGGACAGTGGGCTACGAGCAGTACTTC
CASSRTVGYEQYF
>NA|TRBJ2-3|12|TRBV25-1|TRBD1
TGTGCCAGCAGTGAAGGGACAGGCTTCGGGTATTTT
CASSEGTGFGYF
>NA|TRBJ2-2|16|TRBV18|NA
TGTGCCAGCTCTCCAGAGGGCAGGGCGAACACCGGGGAGCTGTTTTTT
CASSPEGRANTGELFF
>NA|TRBJ1-1|11|TRBV20-1|NA
TGCAGTGCGCCAGGGTACGACAGAGCTTTCTTT
CSAPGYDRAFF
>once|TRBJ2-3|14|TRBV6-1|NA
TGTGCCAGCGAGGTTGCAGGCCTCACAGATACGCAGTATTTT
CASEVAGLTDTQYF